This T cell receptor beta chain was found in a study of patients and donors after allogeneic stem cell transplantation. MiXCR was run by TCRdb on the RT-PCR reads, yielding one entry per CDR3 protein. Among about a million distinct CDR3 sequences, approximately 19% were seen once, and the ten largest hold under 6.5%. The CDR3 is made up of 16 amino acids. Germline V lookup: CDR1 SEHNR, CDR2 FQNEAQ (reference sequence). V was cut by 4 bases and J by 2 bases, with 16 bases left in between. The gene calls are TRBV7-9 and TRBJ2-3, with D unresolved. The source of this sequence is a human donor who was either an allogeneic HSCT recipient or a stem cell or donor lymphocyte infusion donor (not recorded which). It is not recorded whose cells these are; they may come from a transplant donor. Material: blood, either unsorted or a sorted T cell fraction (not recorded which). CDR3: CASSSPSGSATDTQYF. The DNA for the CDR3 is TGTGCCAGCAGCTCACCAAGTGGGTCTGCCACAGATACGCAGTATTTT.